The 13 T cell receptor beta chains below come from one sample, sequenced in a study of blood T cell repertoires in COVID-19. Profiling relied on immunoSEQ multiplex PCR, and the TCRdb table lists in-frame clones only, not all of them. The table records more than 140,000 clones, approximately 86% of them present only once. The sequencing sample was made of peripheral blood. The source of these receptors is a woman in her sixties with acute or convalescent COVID-19.

The CDR3 DNA sequence: TGTGCCAGTAGTATAGTAGGGTTAAGGAGGGACTATGGCTACACCTTC. Its translation is CASSIVGLRRDYGYTF. V gene TRBV19 combines with J gene TRBJ1-2; no reliable D call. Germline V gene data show CDR1 as LNHDA and CDR2 as SQIVND (reference sequence). The CDR3 extends over 16 amino acids. The ends were cut back, 1 base at V and 3 bases at J, with 15 bases in the middle.

The chain combines TRBV12-5 with TRBJ2-1; D perhaps matches TRBD1 (6 bases). The CDR3 loop spans 14 amino acids. Germline V gives CDR1 LGHNT, CDR2 FRNRAP. V was shortened by 1 base and J by 8 bases, with 12 bases between the two germline ends. The CDR3 bases are TGTGCTAGTGGTTTGGATCGATCAGGGGATGAGCAGTTCTTC. It codes for CASGLDRSGDEQFF.

CDR3 amino acids: CASGYRTEQPQHF. The DNA of the CDR3 is TGTGCTAGTGGCTACCGGACAGAACAGCCCCAGCATTTT. V gene TRBV12-5 combines with J gene TRBJ1-5; TRBD1 might be the D (6 bases). The CDR3 runs 13 residues. V shed 6 bases and J shed 7 bases, with 13 bases lying between them. Germline V CDR1 and CDR2: LGHNT, FRNRAP.

This sequence joins TRBV9 and TRBJ1-2; 7 nucleotides align to TRBD1. The CDR3 loop spans 17 amino acids. After removal of 4 bases from V and 4 bases from J, the junction contained 16 bases not matched to a gene. Germline loops: CDR1 SGDLS, CDR2 YYNGEE. CDR3 bases: TGTGCCAGCAGCTCCCACCGGCAGGGGGGCCTTAGCTATGGCTACACCTTC. It is translated as CASSSHRQGGLSYGYTF.

This chain uses TRBV2 with TRBJ2-5, with D perhaps TRBD1 (5 bases). V gave up 2 bases and J gave up 2 bases, with 15 bases separating them. The CDR3 has 16 residues. Germline V gene lookup returns CDR1 SNHLY and CDR2 FYNNEI. The CDR3 coding sequence is TGTGCCAGCAGTGAACAGACAGTGTCAACTCAAGAGACCCAGTACTTC. Its translation is CASSEQTVSTQETQYF.

J is TRBJ1-5 and V is TRBV20-1, with D perhaps matching TRBD1 (5 bases). Trimming cost V 3 bases and J 4 bases, with 10 bases left between them. The CDR3 has 13 residues. From germline, CDR1 is DFQATT and CDR2 SNEGSKA (reference sequence). CDR3 in amino acids: CSASLDSNQPQHF. In nucleotides, the CDR3 is TGCAGTGCTAGTTTAGACAGTAATCAGCCCCAGCATTTT.

The rearrangement links TRBV5-5 to TRBJ1-5, with D possibly matching TRBD1 (5 bases). Germline lookup yields CDR1 SGHKS and CDR2 YYEKEE (reference sequence). This CDR3 has 15 residues. V lost 0 bases, J lost 3 bases, and 10 bases lay in between. CDR3 loop: CASSLAQGYNQPQHF. The CDR3 DNA reads as TGTGCCAGCAGCTTGGCGCAGGGCTACAATCAGCCCCAGCATTTT.

The gene calls are TRBV18 and TRBJ1-2; D perhaps matches TRBD1 (5 bases). Germline V lookup: CDR1 KGHSH, CDR2 LQKENI. Trimming pared 3 bases from V and 8 bases from J, leaving 7 bases between. CDR3 length: 11 amino acids. The CDR3 protein is CASSPGLGYTF. In DNA form, the CDR3 reads TGTGCCAGCTCACCGGGACTGGGCTACACCTTC.

This chain links TRBV20-1 with TRBJ2-7; 8 bases align to TRBD1. The CDR3 covers 16 residues. Per germline, CDR1 DFQATT and CDR2 SNEGSKA (reference sequence). J gave up 1 base and V 3 bases, and 11 bases lay outside the gene matches. In nucleotides, the CDR3 is TGCAGTGCTAGTTCCCCGACAGGGGAAAGGTCCTACGAGCAGTACTTC. It yields the protein CSASSPTGERSYEQYF.

The rearrangement uses TRBV3-1 (or the pseudogene TRBV3-2) and TRBJ2-5, with 11 nucleotides matching TRBD2. The ends lost 4 bases at V and 0 bases at J; junction bases unmatched: 1. CDR3 length equals 15 residues. Germline CDR1 reads LGHDT; CDR2 reads YNNKEL (reference sequence). CDR3 residues: CASSPGLADQETQYF. CDR3 DNA: TGTGCCAGCAGCCCGGGACTAGCGGACCAAGAGACCCAGTACTTC.

This chain uses TRBV11-3 with TRBJ1-6; the match to TRBD1 covers 7 bases. Looked up from germline, CDR1 is SGHNT and CDR2 is YENEEA. The J segment lost 5 bases and the V segment lost 1 base, leaving 8 bases of the junction unmatched. The CDR3 consists of 17 residues. CDR3 DNA: TGTGCCAGCAGCTTAGGTGGAGGGGGCCGAAATAATTCACCCCTCCACTTT. Amino acid sequence: CASSLGGGGRNNSPLHF.

A note on this clone: Other DNA sequences in the same sample also yield this CDR3. The chain employs TRBV6-5 and TRBJ2-3, with D maybe TRBD2 (7 bases). V was clipped by 6 bases and J by 2 bases, with 12 bases between them. CDR1 is MNHEY, CDR2 SVGAGI, per germline. The CDR3 is 14 residues long. CDR3 amino acids: CASRLAGATDTQYF. The CDR3 bases are TGTGCCAGCAGACTGGCGGGGGCCACAGATACGCAGTATTTT.

As regards this clone: Its ends do not fully match the called genes, so a read error is possible. The chain couples TRBV6-5 to TRBJ2-3; weak D call: TRBD2 (6 bases). In germline, CDR1 is MNHEY, CDR2 SVGAGI. The CDR3 length is 15 residues. CDR3: CASSESGSLTGTQYF. In nucleotides, the CDR3 is TGTGCCAGCAGCGAGAGCGGGTCTCTCACAGGTACGCAGTATTTT.